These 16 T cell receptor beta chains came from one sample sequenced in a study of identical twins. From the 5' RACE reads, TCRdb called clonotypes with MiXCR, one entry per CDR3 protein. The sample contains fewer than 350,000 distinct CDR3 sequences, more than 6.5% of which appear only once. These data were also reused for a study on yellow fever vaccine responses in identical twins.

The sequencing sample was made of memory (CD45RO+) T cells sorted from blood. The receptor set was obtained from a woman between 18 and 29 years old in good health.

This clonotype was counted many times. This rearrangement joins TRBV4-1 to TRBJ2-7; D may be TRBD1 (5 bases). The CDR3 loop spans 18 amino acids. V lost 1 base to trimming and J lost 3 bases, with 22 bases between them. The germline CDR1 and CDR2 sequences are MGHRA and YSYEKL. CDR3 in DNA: TGCGCCAGCAGCCAAGCCGACTTTATCGGGCAGGGTGGCTACGAGCAGTACTTC. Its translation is CASSQADFIGQGGYEQYF.

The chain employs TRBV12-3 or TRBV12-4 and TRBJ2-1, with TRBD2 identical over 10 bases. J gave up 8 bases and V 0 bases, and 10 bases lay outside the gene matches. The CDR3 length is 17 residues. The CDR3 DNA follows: TGTGCCAGCAGTTTAGCGACCCTCCCTAGCGGGAGTGATGAGCAGTTCTTC. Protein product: CASSLATLPSGSDEQFF.

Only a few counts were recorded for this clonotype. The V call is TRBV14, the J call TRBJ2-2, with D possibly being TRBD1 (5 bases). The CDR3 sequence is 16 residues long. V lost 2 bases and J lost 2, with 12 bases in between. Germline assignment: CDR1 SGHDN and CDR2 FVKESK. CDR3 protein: CASSQLARANTGELFF. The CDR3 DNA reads TGTGCCAGCAGCCAATTAGCCAGGGCCAACACCGGGGAGCTGTTTTTT.

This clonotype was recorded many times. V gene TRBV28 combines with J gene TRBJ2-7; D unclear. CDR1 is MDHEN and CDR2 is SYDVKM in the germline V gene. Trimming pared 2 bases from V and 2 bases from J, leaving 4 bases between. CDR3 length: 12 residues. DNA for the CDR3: TGTGCCAGCAGTTTACTTACCTACGAGCAGTACTTC. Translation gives CASSLLTYEQYF.

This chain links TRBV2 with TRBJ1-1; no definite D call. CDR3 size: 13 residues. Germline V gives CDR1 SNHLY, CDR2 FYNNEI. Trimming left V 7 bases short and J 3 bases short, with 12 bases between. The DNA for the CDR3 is TGTGCCAGCACAAGGATCGGGGACACTGAAGCTTTCTTT. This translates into CASTRIGDTEAFF.

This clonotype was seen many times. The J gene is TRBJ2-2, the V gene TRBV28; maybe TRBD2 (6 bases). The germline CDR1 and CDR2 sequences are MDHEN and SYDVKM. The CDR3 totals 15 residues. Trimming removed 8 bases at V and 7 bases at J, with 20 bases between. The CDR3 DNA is TGTGCCAGCTCCCCGGTGGAGGGGCTTGGCGGGGAGCTGTTTTTT. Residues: CASSPVEGLGGELFF.

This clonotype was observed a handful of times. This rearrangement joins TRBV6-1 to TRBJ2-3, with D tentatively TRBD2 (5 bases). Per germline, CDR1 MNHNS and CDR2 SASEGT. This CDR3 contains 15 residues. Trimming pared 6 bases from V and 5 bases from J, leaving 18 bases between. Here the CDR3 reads CASRRLRLVGDTQYF. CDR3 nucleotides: TGTGCCAGCAGAAGACTACGTTTAGTGGGAGATACGCAGTATTTT.

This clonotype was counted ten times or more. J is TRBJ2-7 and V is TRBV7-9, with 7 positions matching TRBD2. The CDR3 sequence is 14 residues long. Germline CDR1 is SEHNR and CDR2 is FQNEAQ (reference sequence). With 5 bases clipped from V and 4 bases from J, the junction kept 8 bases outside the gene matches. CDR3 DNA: TGTGCCAGCAGCCCTGGCGGGAGTTGGTACGAGCAGTACTTC. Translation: CASSPGGSWYEQYF.

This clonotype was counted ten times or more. CDR3 sequence: CASSSLAGADTQYF. Written as DNA, the CDR3 is TGTGCCAGCAGCTCACTAGCGGGGGCAGATACGCAGTATTTT. The rearrangement joins TRBV12-3 or TRBV12-4 to TRBJ2-3, with 11 positions matching TRBD2. The junction had 3 bases not matched to a gene; V was cut back by 6 bases and J by 4 bases. There are 14 residues in the CDR3.

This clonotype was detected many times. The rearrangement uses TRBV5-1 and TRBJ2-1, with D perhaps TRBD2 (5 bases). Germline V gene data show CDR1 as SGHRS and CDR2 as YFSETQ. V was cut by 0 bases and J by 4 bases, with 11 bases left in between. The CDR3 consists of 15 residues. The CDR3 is CASSLAGNLYNEQFF. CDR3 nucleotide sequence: TGCGCCAGCAGCTTGGCGGGAAACCTTTACAATGAGCAGTTCTTC.

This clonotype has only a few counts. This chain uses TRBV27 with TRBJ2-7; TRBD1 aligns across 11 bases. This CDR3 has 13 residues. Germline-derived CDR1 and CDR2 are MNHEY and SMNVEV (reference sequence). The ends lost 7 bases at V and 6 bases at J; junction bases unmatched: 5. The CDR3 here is CASKGTGGGEQYF. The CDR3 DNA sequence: TGTGCCAGCAAGGGGACAGGGGGGGGCGAGCAGTACTTC.

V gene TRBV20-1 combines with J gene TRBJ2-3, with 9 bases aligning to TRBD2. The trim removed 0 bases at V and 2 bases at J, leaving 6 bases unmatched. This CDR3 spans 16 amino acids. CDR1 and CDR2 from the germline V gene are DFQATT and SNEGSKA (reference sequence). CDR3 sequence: CSARDWSSGDTDTQYF. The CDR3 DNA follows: TGCAGTGCTAGAGACTGGTCTAGCGGGGACACAGATACGCAGTATTTT.

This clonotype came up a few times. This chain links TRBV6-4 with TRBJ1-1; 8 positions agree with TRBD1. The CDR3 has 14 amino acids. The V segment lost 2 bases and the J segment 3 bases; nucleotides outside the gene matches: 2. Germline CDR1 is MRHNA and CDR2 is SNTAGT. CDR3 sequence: CASSDGTGYTEAFF. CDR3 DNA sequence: TGTGCCAGCAGTGACGGGACAGGCTACACTGAAGCTTTCTTT.

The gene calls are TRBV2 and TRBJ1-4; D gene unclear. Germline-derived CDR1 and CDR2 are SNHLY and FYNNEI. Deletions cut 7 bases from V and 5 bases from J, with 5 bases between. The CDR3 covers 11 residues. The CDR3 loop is CASTGNEKLFF. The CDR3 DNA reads TGTGCCAGCACTGGGAATGAAAAACTGTTTTTT.

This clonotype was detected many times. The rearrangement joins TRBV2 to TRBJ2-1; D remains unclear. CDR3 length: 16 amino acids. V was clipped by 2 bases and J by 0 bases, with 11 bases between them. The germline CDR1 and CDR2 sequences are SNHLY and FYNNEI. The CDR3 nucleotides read TGTGCCAGCAGTGAAAGGGCCTTTAGCTCCTACAATGAGCAGTTCTTC. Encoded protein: CASSERAFSSYNEQFF. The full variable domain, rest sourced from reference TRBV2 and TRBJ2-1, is EPEVTQTPSHQVTQMGQEVILRCVPISNHLYFYWYRQILGQKVEFLVSFYNNEISEKSEIFDDQFSVERPDGSNFTLKIRSTKLEDSAMYFCASSERAFSSYNEQFFGPGTRLTVL.

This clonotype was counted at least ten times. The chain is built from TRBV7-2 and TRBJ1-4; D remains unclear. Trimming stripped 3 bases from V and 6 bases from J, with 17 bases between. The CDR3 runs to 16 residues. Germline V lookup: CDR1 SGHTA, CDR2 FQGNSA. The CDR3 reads CASSFSGRGPYEKLFF. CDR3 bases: TGTGCCAGCAGCTTTTCGGGCCGCGGGCCCTATGAAAAACTGTTTTTT. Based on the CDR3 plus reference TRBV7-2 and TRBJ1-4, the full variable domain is GAGVSQSPSNKVTEKGKDVELRCDPISGHTALYWYRQSLGQGLEFLIYFQGNSAPDKSGLPSDRFSAERTGGSVSTLTIQRTQQEDSAVYLCASSFSGRGPYEKLFFGSGTQLSVL.